Each of the 24 T cell receptor beta chains below was sequenced from the same sample in a study of T cells in narcolepsy. TCRdb's table, derived via immunoSEQ multiplex PCR, lists solely in-frame clones and lacks some. The table lists approximately 40,000 clones, about 87% of them singletons. The specimen sequenced was CD45RA- memory CD4+ T cells from PBMCs. All receptors come from a human donor with narcolepsy.

V usage is TRBV15 and J usage is TRBJ1-3; D gene unclear. The CDR3 totals 14 residues. Trimming left V 3 bases short and J 0 bases short, with 6 bases between. Germline V gives CDR1 LNHNV, CDR2 YYDKDF (reference sequence). The CDR3 DNA reads as TGTGCCACCAGCAGCCCTTCCTCTGGAAACACCATATATTTT. This codes for CATSSPSSGNTIYF.

The gene calls are TRBV6-5 and TRBJ1-2; no reliable D call. Trimming took 5 bases from V and 8 from J, leaving 12 bases between them. The length of the CDR3 is 12 residues. From germline, CDR1 is MNHEY and CDR2 SVGAGI. CDR3 DNA sequence: TGTGCCAGCAGTGAGACGGCGGGAGGCTACACCTTC. This translates into CASSETAGGYTF.

This clone was found a few times. This chain's CDR3 is CASRGASEQYF. The CDR3 bases are TGTGCCAGCAGAGGTGCCTCCGAGCAGTACTTC. This rearrangement joins TRBV6-6 to TRBJ2-7, with unresolved D. V was pared by 6 bases and J by 6 bases, with 9 bases between. CDR1 MNHNY and CDR2 SVGAGI come from the germline V gene (reference sequence). The CDR3 loop spans 11 amino acids.

V is TRBV7-8 and J is TRBJ1-5; D gene unclear. The V end was cut by 5 bases, the J end by 6 bases, with 11 bases between. This CDR3 has 13 amino acids. Germline assignment: CDR1 SGHVS and CDR2 FQNEAQ. CDR3 sequence (DNA): TGTGCCAGCAGCCCCTCCGTGAGTCAGCCCCAGCATTTT. It yields the protein CASSPSVSQPQHF. The whole variable domain, filled in from reference TRBV7-8 and TRBJ1-5, reads GAGVSQSPRYKVAKRGQDVALRCDPISGHVSLFWYQQALGQGPEFLTYFQNEAQLDKSGLPSDRFFAERPEGSVSTLKIQRTQQEDSAVYLCASSPSVSQPQHFGDGTRLSIL.

The chain couples TRBV4-1 to TRBJ1-5; no firm D call. Deletions cut 0 bases from V and 11 bases from J, with 11 bases between. Germline V gene sequence: CDR1 MGHRA, CDR2 YSYEKL. The CDR3 is made up of 13 amino acids. CDR3 DNA: TGCGCCAGCAGCCAAGAGGGGTTCCGGGCCCAGCATTTT. Its translation: CASSQEGFRAQHF.

This sequence joins TRBV5-6 and TRBJ2-2; no clear D. From germline, CDR1 is SGHDT and CDR2 YYEEEE. This CDR3 contains 14 residues. V lost 0 bases, J lost 1 base, and 4 bases lay in between. CDR3 region: CASSLVGNTGELFF. CDR3 DNA sequence: TGTGCCAGCAGCTTGGTAGGGAACACCGGGGAGCTGTTTTTT.

V is TRBV19 and J is TRBJ2-1; 10 positions agree with TRBD2. CDR1 is LNHDA, CDR2 SQIVND, per germline (reference sequence). The CDR3 runs 16 residues. Trimming cost V 3 bases and J 6 bases; bases outside gene matches: 8. The CDR3 sequence: CASSIPSGSSGNEQFF. The CDR3 DNA sequence: TGTGCCAGTAGTATTCCTAGCGGGAGTTCTGGCAATGAGCAGTTCTTC. The variable domain in full, with the rest retrieved from reference TRBV19 and TRBJ2-1, is DGGITQSPKYLFRKEGQNVTLSCEQNLNHDAMYWYRQDPGQGLRLIYYSQIVNDFQKGDIAEGYSVSREKKESFPLTVTSAQKNPTAFYLCASSIPSGSSGNEQFFGPGTRLTVL.

V gene TRBV29-1 combines with J gene TRBJ1-2; 8 bases match TRBD1. The CDR3 spans 13 residues. CDR1 is SQVTM and CDR2 is ANQGSEA in the germline V gene. V gave up 7 bases and J gave up 8 bases; unmatched junction bases: 12. CDR3 sequence: CSGETGDRLGYTF. The CDR3 coding sequence is TGCAGCGGGGAGACAGGGGATAGGCTAGGCTACACCTTC.

The V and J genes are TRBV6-6 and TRBJ2-3; D is possibly TRBD1 (7 bases). In germline, CDR1 is MNHNY, CDR2 SVGAGI (reference sequence). The V and J ends lost 6 bases and 5 bases respectively, with 18 bases between them. This CDR3 has 15 amino acids. The CDR3 is CASSLRQGGQDTQYF. In nucleotides, the CDR3 is TGTGCCAGCAGCCTTCGACAGGGAGGACAAGATACGCAGTATTTT.

The V and J genes are TRBV5-4 and TRBJ2-7; the D gene is possibly TRBD1 (6 bases). Germline V lookup: CDR1 SGHNT, CDR2 YYREEE (reference sequence). V lost 4 bases to trimming and J lost 3 bases, with 14 bases between them. The CDR3 is 14 amino acids. CDR3 nucleotides: TGTGCCAGCAGCCGGGACACGGATAACTACGAGCAGTACTTC. It encodes CASSRDTDNYEQYF.

This chain links TRBV28 with TRBJ2-7, with TRBD2 matching 8 bases. CDR1 and CDR2 from the germline V gene are MDHEN and SYDVKM. The junction had 4 bases not matched to a gene; V was cut back by 2 bases and J by 4 bases. This CDR3 spans 14 amino acids. The chain's CDR3 is CASSLAGGYYEQYF. CDR3 DNA sequence: TGTGCCAGCAGTTTAGCGGGAGGTTATTACGAGCAGTACTTC.

The chain uses TRBV5-5 and TRBJ2-1; 9 bases match TRBD1. With 2 bases clipped from V and 3 bases from J, the junction kept 3 bases outside the gene matches. The germline V gene has CDR1 SGHKS and CDR2 YYEKEE (reference sequence). The CDR3 totals 15 residues. The chain's CDR3 is CASSLGGQGYNEQFF. In DNA form, the CDR3 reads TGTGCCAGCAGCTTAGGGGGACAGGGCTACAATGAGCAGTTCTTC.

The genes are TRBV11-2 and TRBJ1-4; possibly TRBD1 for D (5 bases). V shed 2 bases and J shed 8 bases, with 15 bases lying between them. Germline V gene data show CDR1 as SGHAT and CDR2 as FQNNGV. This CDR3 contains 15 residues. DNA for the CDR3: TGTGCCAGCAGCTTAACGCGGGGCAAAAACGAAAAACTGTTTTTT. Translating gives CASSLTRGKNEKLFF.

In this sample, this clone turned up once. V usage is TRBV6-6 and J usage is TRBJ1-2; D uncertain. The germline CDR1 and CDR2 sequences are MNHNY and SVGAGI (reference sequence). The CDR3 loop spans 13 amino acids. V was trimmed by 2 bases and J by 4 bases, leaving 8 bases between them. CDR3 bases: TGTGCCAGCAGTTACGGGGAACCCTATGGCTACACCTTC. Amino acid sequence: CASSYGEPYGYTF.

The chain recombines TRBV9 with TRBJ2-3; possible D gene TRBD2, 7 bases. From germline, CDR1 is SGDLS and CDR2 YYNGEE. V was shortened by 0 bases and J by 1 base, with 12 bases between the two germline ends. The CDR3 spans 16 residues. CDR3 sequence: CASSVGGGGGTDTQYF. The CDR3 coding sequence is TGTGCCAGCAGCGTAGGGGGAGGGGGAGGCACAGATACGCAGTATTTT.

This chain connects TRBV28 to TRBJ1-3; D unresolved. Trimming left V 7 bases short and J 0 bases short, with 10 bases between. The germline V gene encodes CDR1 MDHEN and CDR2 SYDVKM. The CDR3 contains 14 residues. The chain's CDR3 is CASIAGFSGNTIYF. In nucleotides, the CDR3 is TGTGCCAGCATCGCGGGTTTCTCTGGAAACACCATATATTTT.

The chain combines TRBV29-1 with TRBJ1-6, with D perhaps matching TRBD1 (6 bases). V was trimmed by 1 base and J by 0 bases, leaving 16 bases between them. CDR1 is SQVTM and CDR2 is ANQGSEA in the germline V gene. The CDR3 covers 18 residues. The CDR3 region is CSVEVGPGTSSYNSPLHF. The CDR3 bases are TGCAGCGTTGAAGTTGGGCCCGGGACAAGCTCCTATAATTCACCCCTCCACTTT.

The rearrangement links TRBV15 to TRBJ2-6; the match to TRBD1 covers 8 bases. Germline V gene lookup returns CDR1 LNHNV and CDR2 YYDKDF (reference sequence). V was clipped by 5 bases and J by 2 bases; unmatched bases: 17. The CDR3 totals 20 residues. DNA for the CDR3: TGTGCCACCAGCCCGGGGCAGGGGGCGATGATTTCGGCTGGGGCCAACGTCCTGACTTTC. This sequence encodes CATSPGQGAMISAGANVLTF.

The chain links TRBV11-3 to TRBJ1-1; 7 positions agree with TRBD1. Germline loops: CDR1 SGHNT, CDR2 YENEEA. With 2 bases clipped from V and 1 base from J, the junction kept 4 bases outside the gene matches. This CDR3 contains 15 residues. The CDR3 DNA is TGTGCCAGCAGCTTAAGGGCAGGGGGGAACACTGAAGCTTTCTTT. Protein product: CASSLRAGGNTEAFF.

The chain combines TRBV19 with TRBJ2-5; D call uncertain. V lost 8 bases to trimming and J lost 7 bases, with 26 bases between them. The CDR3 length is 16 residues. CDR1 is LNHDA, CDR2 SQIVND, per germline (reference sequence). CDR3: CASSTLSGLGGGTQYF. The CDR3 DNA reads as TGTGCCAGTTCTACCCTGAGTGGTTTGGGTGGCGGGACCCAGTACTTC.

V and J are TRBV2 and TRBJ1-4, with D possibly being TRBD1 (6 bases). The CDR3 sequence is 14 residues long. The germline V gene encodes CDR1 SNHLY and CDR2 FYNNEI. The ends were cut back, 7 bases at V and 2 bases at J, with 11 bases in the middle. The CDR3 sequence: CASTLQGTNEKLFF. The CDR3 DNA is TGTGCCAGCACCCTACAGGGTACTAATGAAAAACTGTTTTTT.

The V gene is TRBV28, the J gene TRBJ1-5; 7 nucleotides align to TRBD1. CDR1 MDHEN and CDR2 SYDVKM come from the germline V gene. Losses at the gene ends were 5 bases for V and 3 bases for J; bases not matched to a gene: 4. The CDR3 has 14 amino acids. The CDR3 DNA reads as TGTGCCAGCAGTCTGACAGGGAACAATCAGCCCCAGCATTTT. Its protein product is CASSLTGNNQPQHF.

The gene calls are TRBV7-3 and TRBJ1-1; D remains unclear. CDR3 size: 13 residues. CDR1 and CDR2 from the germline V gene are SGHTA and FQGTGA. V was shortened by 2 bases and J by 4 bases, with 8 bases between the two germline ends. CDR3 amino acids: CASSLFAGTEAFF. CDR3 bases: TGTGCCAGCAGCTTATTCGCGGGCACTGAAGCTTTCTTT.

As regards this clone: Other DNA sequences within the sample encode an identical CDR3. J is TRBJ2-3 and V is TRBV28; 7 bases align to TRBD1. The CDR3 contains 16 residues. Germline-derived CDR1 and CDR2 are MDHEN and SYDVKM. Unmatched junction bases numbered 11, after V lost 4 bases and J lost 4 bases. The CDR3 loop is CASSSAWDSSPDTQYF. CDR3 DNA: TGTGCCAGCAGTTCGGCTTGGGACAGCAGTCCAGATACGCAGTATTTT. Using reference TRBV28 and TRBJ2-3 for the parts outside the CDR3, the full variable domain is DVKVTQSSRYLVKRTGEKVFLECVQDMDHENMFWYRQDPGLGLRLIYFSYDVKMKEKGDIPEGYSVSREKKERFSLILESASTNQTSMYLCASSSAWDSSPDTQYFGPGTRLTVL.